The clone carrying this T cell receptor beta chain appeared many times. The target antigen is unknown. This sample is drawn from a study of read filtering for tumor transcriptome and immune sequencing. Study-level background: Transcriptome libraries were built from DNase-treated RNA.

This library used around 400 ng RNA and molecular barcoded adaptors spanning alpha/delta and beta/gamma chains. TCRdb passed the reads through MiXCR, listing each CDR3 protein once. This sample has 130,000 or so distinct CDR3 sequences; under 15% occur once, and the top ten carry under 9%. The V segment lost 3 bases and the J segment 0 bases; nucleotides outside the gene matches: 5. Germline V CDR1 and CDR2: SGHRS, YFSETQ. The CDR3 has 17 residues. Study-wide results and limits: IR-seq captured clonotypes deeper and more reliably than RNA-seq. In IR-seq, single-read clonotypes were about 81.9% of clonotypes but around 3.5% of reads. IR-seq and RNA-seq agreed better without single-read clonotypes.

V usage is TRBV5-1 and J usage is TRBJ2-5; 13 bases are shared with TRBD2. The sequencing sample was made of a population of CD138-negative cells sorted from bone marrow. This clonotype was sampled from a donor aged 40 or over with multiple myeloma. The CDR3 coding sequence is TGCGCCAGCAGCTCGGGAGGACTAGCGGGAGACCAAGAGACCCAGTACTTC. It yields the protein CASSSGGLAGDQETQYF.